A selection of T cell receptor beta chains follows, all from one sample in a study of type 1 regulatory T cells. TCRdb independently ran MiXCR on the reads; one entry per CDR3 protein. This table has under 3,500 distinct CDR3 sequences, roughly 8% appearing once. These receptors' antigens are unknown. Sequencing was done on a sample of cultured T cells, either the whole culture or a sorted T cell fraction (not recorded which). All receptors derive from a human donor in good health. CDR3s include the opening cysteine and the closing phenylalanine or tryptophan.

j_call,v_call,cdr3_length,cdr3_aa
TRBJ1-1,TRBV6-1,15,CASSEPTGGYTEAFF
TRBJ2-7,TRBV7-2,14,CASSIRAGLGEQYF
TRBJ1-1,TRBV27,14,CASSLNRVNTEAFF
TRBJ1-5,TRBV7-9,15,CASSLGGTDNQPQHF
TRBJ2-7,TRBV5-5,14,CASSGTGTTYEQYF
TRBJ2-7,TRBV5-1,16,CASSLRRLDRDYEQYF
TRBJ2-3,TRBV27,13,CASSTGGWDTQYF
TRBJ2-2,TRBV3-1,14,CASSLQGGIGELFF
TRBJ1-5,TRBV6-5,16,CASSSAGTGGNQPQHF
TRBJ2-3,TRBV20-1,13,CSARAGFTDTQYF
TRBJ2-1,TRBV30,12,CAWTLTATGRFF
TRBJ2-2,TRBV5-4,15,CASSSRTGTTGELFF
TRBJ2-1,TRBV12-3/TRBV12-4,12,CASSSTGIGQFF
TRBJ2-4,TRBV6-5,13,CASSRTGKNIQYF
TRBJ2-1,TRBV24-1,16,CATSDQGLAGKYEQFF
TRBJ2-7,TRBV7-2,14,CASSFRTASYEQYF
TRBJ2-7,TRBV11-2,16,CASSLERQGISYEQYF
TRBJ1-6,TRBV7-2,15,CASSLVSGLNSPLHF